This T cell receptor (beta chain) comes out of a study of blood T cells in healthy people across ages. Primed by a sample-barcoded 5' primer and a J-beta primer mix, a second PCR proceeded for 7 to 11 cycles. All cDNA molecules were each tagged by a template-switch adaptor with 12 random nucleotides. TCRdb used MiXCR to reprocess the 5' RACE reads, holding one entry per CDR3 protein. The data hold about 1.6 million distinct CDR3 sequences, with about 31% observed a single time. This clonotype was counted a few times. Its antigen remains unidentified. With 2 bases clipped from V and 1 base from J, the junction kept 7 bases outside the gene matches. Germline CDR1 and CDR2: SEHNR and FQNEAQ (reference sequence). This CDR3 has 17 amino acids. The study, taken as a whole, reports: Roughly linear declines in TCR beta diversity per million T cells occurred with age.

This chain links TRBV7-9 with TRBJ2-5, with 10 nucleotides matching TRBD2. Sequences were obtained from blood. This receptor was taken from a woman aged 25-40 years in good health. CDR3 in amino acids: CASSLRLAGDLQETQYF. The CDR3 bases are TGTGCCAGCAGCTTACGGCTAGCGGGGGACCTCCAAGAGACCCAGTACTTC.